This TCR beta chain was recovered during a study of a mutant IDH1 vaccine in newly diagnosed glioma. The wider study: The study started vaccination 4-6 weeks after radiotherapy alone, or with temozolomide cycles. Previous treatment comprised radiotherapy, temozolomide, or both, mostly both.

The time point here: week 35, safety follow-up. A single vaccine dose contained 300 ug of mutant IDH1 20-mer peptide, and topical imiquimod was used with it. The patients received vaccinations eight times, in weeks 1, 3, 5, 7, 11, 15, 19 and 23. The protocol was immunoSEQ multiplex PCR, while the TCRdb copy is restricted to in-frame clones and leaves out a portion. The repertoire has some 42,000 clones, 83% of them found once; the top ten carry roughly 5%. Remarks on this clone: Antigen: not known.

This TCR derives from a woman aged 50 to 60 with glioma. The material was PBMCs, obtained from a glioma patient whose treatment included an IDH1 peptide vaccine.

The CDR3 DNA follows: TGTGCCAGCAGCTTGGTTCGGACTAACTATGGCTACACCTTC. Translation gives CASSLVRTNYGYTF. This chain joins TRBV5-8 and TRBJ1-2; the D is unclear. V gave up 0 bases and J gave up 0 bases, with 6 bases separating them. CDR3 length equals 14 residues. Germline assignment: CDR1 SGHTS and CDR2 YDEGEE.